This entry lists 30 T cell receptor beta chains sequenced from one sample in a study of blood T cell repertoires in COVID-19. The data were produced by immunoSEQ multiplex PCR, yet TCRdb's version contains in-frame clones alone and is incomplete. Of 90,000 to 100,000 clones listed, roughly 80% are singletons. The sequenced sample consisted of peripheral blood. The receptors were sampled from a man aged 60-69 years with acute or convalescent COVID-19.

The chain employs TRBV3-1 (or the pseudogene TRBV3-2) and TRBJ2-6; D perhaps matches TRBD2 (6 bases). There are 16 residues in the CDR3. Germline V CDR1 and CDR2: LGHDT, YNNKEL (reference sequence). V lost 4 bases and J lost 1, with 11 bases in between. The CDR3 DNA sequence: TGTGCCAGCAGCCGGAGAGGGAGGTCTGGGGCCAACGTCCTGACTTTC. It specifies CASSRRGRSGANVLTF.

V gene TRBV4-2 combines with J gene TRBJ2-3, with TRBD2 identical over 12 bases. The CDR3 extends over 17 amino acids. CDR1 is LGHNA and CDR2 is YNFKEQ in the germline V gene. The V segment lost 1 base and the J segment 1 base; nucleotides outside the gene matches: 3. As DNA, the CDR3 is TGTGCCAGCAGCCAAGCCCGGACTAGCGGGGGCACAGATACGCAGTATTTT. Translation gives CASSQARTSGGTDTQYF.

This clone has a single count. The rearrangement links TRBV18 to TRBJ1-5; D gene uncertain. The CDR3 covers 14 residues. Germline CDR1 KGHSH, CDR2 LQKENI. V lost 6 bases, J lost 0 bases, and 9 bases lay in between. DNA of the CDR3: TGTGCCAGCTCGCGAGCTTATAGCAATCAGCCCCAGCATTTT. It yields the protein CASSRAYSNQPQHF.

The chain employs TRBV21-1 and TRBJ1-4; TRBD1 is the table's D call and was not checked against the DNA. TRBV21-1 is a pseudogene locus. There are 18 residues in the CDR3. CDR3 nucleotides: TGTGCCAGCAGCAAAGAAGGCAGGGGGATATCAACTAATGAAAAACTGTTTTTT. Protein product: CASSKEGRGISTNEKLFF.

This clone was seen once. The chain has TRBV19 and TRBJ2-7; 7 bases map to TRBD1. The CDR3 has 12 amino acids. From germline, CDR1 is LNHDA and CDR2 SQIVND (reference sequence). With V trimmed by 6 bases and J by 4 bases, 3 bases remained unmatched. In DNA, the CDR3 is TGTGCCAGTAGACAGACAGGGTACGAGCAGTACTTC. Translated: CASRQTGYEQYF.

J is TRBJ1-2 and V is TRBV5-6; D not certain. Germline V CDR1 and CDR2: SGHDT, YYEEEE. The CDR3 consists of 15 residues. V was shortened by 0 bases and J by 7 bases, with 16 bases between the two germline ends. The DNA for the CDR3 is TGTGCCAGCAGCTTGGTCGTTTCGGGAAAAGGTGGCTACACCTTC. It encodes CASSLVVSGKGGYTF.

J is TRBJ2-5 and V is TRBV10-1; 11 bases line up with TRBD2. Germline V lookup: CDR1 WNHNN, CDR2 SYGVQD (reference sequence). Trimming at V came to 6 bases and at J to 5 bases, leaving 11 bases not matched to a gene. This CDR3 has 16 amino acids. The CDR3 sequence is CASSLGIAGGSETQYF. CDR3 bases: TGCGCCAGCAGCCTTGGCATAGCGGGGGGGAGTGAGACCCAGTACTTC.

The chain has TRBV4-3 and TRBJ2-2; D may be TRBD2 (5 bases). This CDR3 is 16 amino acids long. Germline values: CDR1 LGHNA, CDR2 YSLEER. V was pared by 2 bases and J by 6 bases, with 16 bases between. Here the CDR3 DNA reads TGCGCCAGCAGCCAAAGCGCCCGACCCGGGGCCGGGGAGCTGTTTTTT. As protein: CASSQSARPGAGELFF.

The chain combines TRBV13 with TRBJ2-2; 9 bases fit TRBD1. The CDR3 has 19 amino acids. V shed 5 bases, J shed 3 bases, and the junction held 16 bases outside the gene matches. CDR1 and CDR2 (germline): PRHDT, FYEKMQ (reference sequence). Here the CDR3 reads CASSPSSLRTGGYTGELFF. In nucleotides, the CDR3 is TGTGCCAGCAGCCCATCCTCACTCCGTACAGGGGGCTACACCGGGGAGCTGTTTTTT.

Written as DNA, the CDR3 is TGTGCCAGCAGCGTCGGGACACCGTTCACCGGGGAGCTGTTTTTT. Translating gives CASSVGTPFTGELFF. The chain joins TRBV9 to TRBJ2-2; a possible D gene is TRBD1 (6 bases). V lost 2 bases, J lost 4 bases, and 12 bases lay in between. Looked up from germline, CDR1 is SGDLS and CDR2 is YYNGEE. The CDR3 consists of 15 residues.

This chain links TRBV3-1 (or the pseudogene TRBV3-2) with TRBJ2-1; a possible D gene is TRBD2 (5 bases). Germline CDR1 LGHDT, CDR2 YNNKEL (reference sequence). CDR3 length: 15 residues. Trimming cost V 6 bases and J 10 bases, with 22 bases left between them. CDR3 coding DNA: TGTGCCAGCAGACCGCGGGCGGGTCCCCTGGGAGAGCAGTTCTTC. It specifies CASRPRAGPLGEQFF.

J is TRBJ2-2 and V is TRBV18; possibly TRBD1 for D (5 bases). The CDR3 is made up of 14 amino acids. V gave up 3 bases and J gave up 6 bases, with 11 bases separating them. Germline assignment: CDR1 KGHSH and CDR2 LQKENI. As DNA, the CDR3 is TGTGCCAGCTCACCGCTGGGGCCCCCCGGGGAGCTGTTTTTT. Translated: CASSPLGPPGELFF.

The chain combines TRBV5-1 with TRBJ1-3, with D maybe TRBD1 (5 bases). V dropped 3 bases and J dropped 4 bases, with 20 bases sitting between them. Germline V gives CDR1 SGHRS, CDR2 YFSETQ. The CDR3 contains 17 residues. As DNA, the CDR3 is TGCGCCAGCAGCTCGACCAGCGGGACCCCGCGGGGAAACACCATATATTTT. As protein: CASSSTSGTPRGNTIYF.

Only a few counts were recorded for this clone. The chain uses TRBV6-6 and TRBJ1-5; 10 bases are a match to TRBD1. Germline V lookup: CDR1 MNHNY, CDR2 SVGAGI (reference sequence). V trimming: 3 bases; J trimming: 6 bases; junction bases outside the gene matches: 8. The length of the CDR3 is 16 residues. CDR3 coding DNA: TGTGCCAGCAGTTATTGGTCGACAGGGGGCACTCAGCCCCAGCATTTT. Encoded protein: CASSYWSTGGTQPQHF.

The chain is built from TRBV2 and TRBJ1-1, with TRBD1 as a possible D gene (6 bases). The V and J ends lost 6 bases and 1 base respectively, with 15 bases between them. Germline V gene lookup returns CDR1 SNHLY and CDR2 FYNNEI. The CDR3 totals 15 residues. The CDR3 DNA reads TGTGCCAGCAGGCCCTGGGGGCAGACGAACACTGAAGCTTTCTTT. Translation: CASRPWGQTNTEAFF.

The chain has TRBV28 and TRBJ2-7; tentatively, D is TRBD1 (5 bases). CDR3 length equals 14 residues. The V end lost 3 bases, the J end lost 2 bases, and 11 bases lay between the germline ends. Per the germline V gene, CDR1 is MDHEN and CDR2 is SYDVKM. CDR3 loop: CASSFMGQTYEQYF. For the CDR3, the DNA is TGTGCCAGCAGTTTCATGGGGCAGACCTACGAGCAGTACTTC.

The CDR3 sequence is CASSDHGYSYEQYF. The CDR3 bases are TGTGCCAGCAGCGATCACGGTTACTCCTACGAGCAGTACTTC. The chain couples TRBV27 to TRBJ2-7; D call uncertain. The length of the CDR3 is 14 residues. V was shortened by 6 bases and J by 0 bases, with 12 bases between the two germline ends. The germline CDR1 and CDR2 sequences are MNHEY and SMNVEV (reference sequence).

The chain has TRBV3-1 (or the pseudogene TRBV3-2) and TRBJ2-7; 12 bases agree with TRBD1. The CDR3 length is 16 residues. The junction had 11 bases not matched to a gene; V was cut back by 5 bases and J by 6 bases. Germline CDR1 LGHDT, CDR2 YNNKEL (reference sequence). CDR3 in amino acids: CASSGALGTGGSEQYF. The CDR3 nucleotides read TGTGCCAGCAGCGGTGCCCTAGGGACAGGGGGCTCCGAGCAGTACTTC.

V and J are TRBV14 and TRBJ2-3; TRBD2 matches 12 bases. Germline loops: CDR1 SGHDN, CDR2 FVKESK. This CDR3 is built from 17 residues. V was pared by 4 bases and J by 0 bases, with 5 bases of the junction left unmatched. CDR3 sequence: CASSRLGLAGSTDTQYF. DNA of the CDR3: TGTGCCAGCAGCCGCCTCGGACTAGCGGGGAGCACAGATACGCAGTATTTT.

CDR3 DNA sequence: TGTGCCAGTAGTATAGGGGGGGAAGTTACCAACAATCAGCCCCAGCATTTT. Translation: CASSIGGEVTNNQPQHF. The rearrangement uses TRBV19 and TRBJ1-5, with D maybe TRBD1 (5 bases). This CDR3 has 17 amino acids. The germline V and J ends were trimmed by 1 base and 3 bases, with 16 bases remaining between them. From germline, CDR1 is LNHDA and CDR2 SQIVND (reference sequence).

This clone showed up just a few times. This chain links TRBV5-1 with TRBJ2-7; D may be TRBD1 (8 bases). Germline lookup yields CDR1 SGHRS and CDR2 YFSETQ. V was clipped by 3 bases and J by 0 bases, with 10 bases between them. This CDR3 spans 14 amino acids. The CDR3 nucleotides read TGCGCCAGCAGCTACAGGGGGGGCTCCTACGAGCAGTACTTC. Its translation is CASSYRGGSYEQYF. Full variable domain (missing parts from reference TRBV5-1 and TRBJ2-7): KAGVTQTPRYLIKTRGQQVTLSCSPISGHRSVSWYQQTPGQGLQFLFEYFSETQRNKGNFPGRFSGRQFSNSRSEMNVSTLELGDSALYLCASSYRGGSYEQYFGPGTRLTVT.

This chain connects TRBV27 to TRBJ2-5; a weak D match, TRBD1 (5 bases). CDR1 and CDR2 (germline): MNHEY, SMNVEV (reference sequence). The CDR3 is 14 residues long. V was clipped by 4 bases and J by 2 bases, with 11 bases between them. CDR3 sequence: CASSSGHSQETQYF. As DNA, the CDR3 is TGTGCCAGCAGTTCCGGACACTCGCAAGAGACCCAGTACTTC.

The chain employs TRBV4-3 and TRBJ2-1, with TRBD2 matching over 14 bases. Germline values: CDR1 LGHNA, CDR2 YSLEER. With 1 base clipped from V and 8 bases from J, the junction kept 7 bases outside the gene matches. CDR3 length: 17 amino acids. The CDR3 bases are TGCGCCAGCAGCCAAGCCCTGGGACTAGCGGGGGTGGATGAGCAGTTCTTC. Translating gives CASSQALGLAGVDEQFF.

This chain connects TRBV27 to TRBJ2-1; TRBD2 is a possible D gene (5 bases). Germline assignment: CDR1 MNHEY and CDR2 SMNVEV (reference sequence). The CDR3 is 15 amino acids. V was trimmed by 5 bases and J by 3 bases, leaving 14 bases between them. As DNA, the CDR3 is TGTGCCAGCAGTCCGCGACGGGAAATCTACAATGAGCAGTTCTTC. It codes for CASSPRREIYNEQFF.

V and J are TRBV28 and TRBJ1-6; D ambiguous. The ends were cut back, 3 bases at V and 4 bases at J, with 7 bases in the middle. The germline V gene encodes CDR1 MDHEN and CDR2 SYDVKM. The CDR3 contains 14 residues. The CDR3 DNA reads as TGTGCCAGCAGTTTTGTCGGTTATAATTCACCCCTCCACTTT. Translating gives CASSFVGYNSPLHF.

For this clone: This same CDR3 is encoded by further DNA sequences in the sample. The V call is TRBV6-5, the J call TRBJ1-1; D is perhaps TRBD1 (6 bases). Trimming removed 6 bases from V and 0 bases from J, with 11 bases in between. Germline values: CDR1 MNHEY, CDR2 SVGAGI. The CDR3 is made up of 14 amino acids. DNA of the CDR3: TGTGCCAGCAGGAAACAGGGCATGAACACTGAAGCTTTCTTT. As protein: CASRKQGMNTEAFF.

Here the CDR3 reads CASSYSGDSMNTEAFF. The CDR3 region has the DNA TGTGCCAGCAGTTACTCGGGGGACAGCATGAACACTGAAGCTTTCTTT. This chain links TRBV6-5 with TRBJ1-1; 7 bases line up with TRBD1. This CDR3 has 16 residues. Trimming removed 0 bases from V and 0 bases from J; junction bases left unmatched: 4. Germline V gene lookup returns CDR1 MNHEY and CDR2 SVGAGI.

The chain uses TRBV24-1 and TRBJ2-5; a possible D gene is TRBD2 (5 bases). This CDR3 region has 15 residues. The V end was cut by 0 bases, the J end by 5 bases, with 12 bases between. The germline V gene has CDR1 KGHDR and CDR2 SFDVKD. The DNA for the CDR3 is TGTGCCACCAGTGATTTGTCCGAGGAGGTGGAGACCCAGTACTTC. This sequence encodes CATSDLSEEVETQYF.

V gene TRBV4-1 combines with J gene TRBJ1-2; D perhaps matches TRBD1 (5 bases). CDR1 and CDR2 (germline): MGHRA, YSYEKL. This CDR3 comprises 15 residues. The germline V and J ends were trimmed by 0 bases and 3 bases, with 11 bases remaining between them. CDR3 region: CASSQDRELYYGYTF. The CDR3 DNA reads TGCGCCAGCAGCCAAGACAGGGAACTGTACTATGGCTACACCTTC.

The gene calls are TRBV20-1 and TRBJ2-7; TRBD2 matches at 13 bases. Trimming at V came to 3 bases and at J to 2 bases, leaving 4 bases not matched to a gene. Germline V lookup: CDR1 DFQATT, CDR2 SNEGSKA (reference sequence). The CDR3 totals 15 residues. DNA for the CDR3: TGCAGTGCTAGTACTAGCGGGAGGGGAGCCTACGAGCAGTACTTC. It specifies CSASTSGRGAYEQYF.